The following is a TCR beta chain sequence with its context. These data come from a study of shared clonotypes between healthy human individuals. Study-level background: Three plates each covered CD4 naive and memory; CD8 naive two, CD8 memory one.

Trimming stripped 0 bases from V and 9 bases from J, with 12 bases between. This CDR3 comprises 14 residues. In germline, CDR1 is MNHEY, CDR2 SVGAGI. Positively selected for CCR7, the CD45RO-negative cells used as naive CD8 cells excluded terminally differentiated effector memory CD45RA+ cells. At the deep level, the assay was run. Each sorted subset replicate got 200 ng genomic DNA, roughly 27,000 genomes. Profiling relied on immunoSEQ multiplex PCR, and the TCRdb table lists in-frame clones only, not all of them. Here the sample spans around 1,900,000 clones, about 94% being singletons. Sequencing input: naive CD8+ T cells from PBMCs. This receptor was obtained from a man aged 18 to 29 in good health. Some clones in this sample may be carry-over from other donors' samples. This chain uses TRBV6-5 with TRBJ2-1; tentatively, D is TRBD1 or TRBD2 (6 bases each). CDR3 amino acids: CASSYSLGGLEQFF. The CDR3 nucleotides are TGTGCCAGCAGTTACTCCTTAGGGGGGCTTGAGCAGTTCTTC.